The 29 T cell receptor beta chains reported below all come from one sample, sequenced in a study of control samples from healthy donors and cancer patients. Sequencing used immunoSEQ multiplex PCR; TCRdb keeps in-frame clones, though not all of them. The top ten hold around 1% of the sample, which has tens of thousands of clones, under 95% seen once. The sample consisted of PBMCs. These receptor sequences come from a man younger than 45 with colorectal cancer.

The rearrangement joins TRBV7-9 to TRBJ1-2; tentatively, D is TRBD1 (5 bases). V was trimmed by 1 base and J by 4 bases, leaving 10 bases between them. Germline V CDR1 and CDR2: SEHNR, FQNEAQ (reference sequence). The CDR3 loop spans 14 amino acids. CDR3 in DNA: TGTGCCAGCAGCTTAGACAGGCCTTCCTATGGCTACACCTTC. Its protein is CASSLDRPSYGYTF.

V is TRBV19 and J is TRBJ2-7, with D perhaps being TRBD1 or TRBD2 (5 bases each). This CDR3 comprises 16 residues. Trimming removed 4 bases from V and 1 base from J, with 17 bases in between. Germline V gene sequence: CDR1 LNHDA, CDR2 SQIVND (reference sequence). The CDR3 coding sequence is TGTGCCAGTAGTACCAGGGCTAGCCCGACATCCTACGAGCAGTACTTC. Encoded protein: CASSTRASPTSYEQYF.

This sequence joins TRBV6-5 and TRBJ1-1, with D possibly being TRBD1 (6 bases). Between the trimmed V and J ends, which lost 6 bases and 5 bases, there was a span of 10 bases. Germline CDR1 is MNHEY and CDR2 is SVGAGI. The CDR3 has 12 residues. In DNA, the CDR3 is TGTGCCAGCAGACAGGGTCTAACTGAAGCTTTCTTT. Its protein product is CASRQGLTEAFF.

This chain uses TRBV3-1 (or the pseudogene TRBV3-2) with TRBJ1-6, with D perhaps TRBD1 (5 bases). The CDR3 consists of 18 residues. Looked up from germline, CDR1 is LGHDT and CDR2 is YNNKEL (reference sequence). Between the trimmed V and J ends, which lost 0 bases and 8 bases, there was a span of 20 bases. The CDR3 is CASSQDSGAGFMDSPLHF. The CDR3 DNA reads TGTGCCAGCAGCCAAGATTCCGGGGCAGGGTTTATGGATTCACCCCTCCACTTT.

The chain links TRBV4-3 to TRBJ1-1; D is ambiguous. Germline V gene data show CDR1 as LGHNA and CDR2 as YSLEER. The CDR3 has 15 residues. Between the trimmed V and J ends, which lost 0 bases and 4 bases, there was a span of 12 bases. In DNA, the CDR3 is TGCGCCAGCAGCCAAGATCTCCGGGAAAGCACTGAAGCTTTCTTT. Its protein is CASSQDLRESTEAFF.

V gene TRBV27 combines with J gene TRBJ2-2; the D is unclear. Deletions cut 6 bases from V and 1 base from J, with 9 bases between. Germline CDR1 and CDR2: MNHEY and SMNVEV (reference sequence). This CDR3 region has 14 residues. The CDR3 loop reads CASRMDLNTGELFF. The CDR3 region has the DNA TGTGCCAGCAGAATGGACCTGAACACCGGGGAGCTGTTTTTT.

The chain combines TRBV7-8 with TRBJ2-2; 8 bases fit TRBD1. Germline CDR1 reads SGHVS; CDR2 reads FQNEAQ. With 5 bases clipped from V and 3 bases from J, the junction kept 11 bases outside the gene matches. The CDR3 has 17 residues. The CDR3 is CASSRRQQGVHTGELFF. The CDR3 coding sequence is TGTGCCAGCAGCCGAAGGCAACAGGGGGTTCACACCGGGGAGCTGTTTTTT.

The V gene is TRBV12-1, the J gene TRBJ1-5; no DNA check was done on the table's D call, TRBD1. TRBV12-1 is a pseudogene segment. The CDR3 runs 16 residues. Written as DNA, the CDR3 is TGTGCCAGCAGCCTTTACTGGACAGGGGACAATCAGCCCCAGCATTTT. Translation: CASSLYWTGDNQPQHF.

This sequence joins TRBV6-5 and TRBJ2-2, with D tentatively TRBD1 (6 bases). With 4 bases removed from V and 3 bases from J, the gap between germline ends came to 9 bases. Germline V gene sequence: CDR1 MNHEY, CDR2 SVGAGI. The CDR3 totals 14 residues. The CDR3 DNA reads as TGTGCCAGCAGTTTGGACAGACACACCGGGGAGCTGTTTTTT. Encoded protein: CASSLDRHTGELFF.

J is TRBJ1-5 and V is TRBV7-2, with D unclear. From germline, CDR1 is SGHTA and CDR2 FQGNSA. The V end lost 5 bases, the J end lost 1 base, and 9 bases lay between the germline ends. The CDR3 extends over 14 amino acids. In DNA, the CDR3 is TGTGCCAGCAGCACTACGAGGAGCAATCAGCCCCAGCATTTT. Its translation: CASSTTRSNQPQHF.

The gene calls are TRBV20-1 and TRBJ2-5; D possibly matches TRBD1 or TRBD2 (5 bases each). In germline, CDR1 is DFQATT, CDR2 SNEGSKA (reference sequence). The CDR3 totals 11 residues. The CDR3 sequence: CKVWGKGTQYF. CDR3 sequence (DNA): TGCAAAGTTTGGGGGAAGGGGACCCAGTACTTC.

This chain uses TRBV18 with TRBJ1-6, with unresolved D. Trimming removed 1 base from V and 8 bases from J, with 15 bases in between. Per germline, CDR1 KGHSH and CDR2 LQKENI. CDR3 length: 16 amino acids. The CDR3 sequence is CASSPRNRIVDSPLHF. The CDR3 coding sequence is TGTGCCAGCTCACCACGGAACAGAATTGTCGATTCACCCCTCCACTTT.

This clone was seen once. The chain combines TRBV7-8 with TRBJ2-1, with D possibly being TRBD1 (6 bases). V was cut by 5 bases and J by 6 bases, with 17 bases left in between. The CDR3 is made up of 15 amino acids. CDR1 and CDR2 (germline): SGHVS, FQNEAQ. The CDR3 region is CASSRRTVAINEQFF. Written as DNA, the CDR3 is TGTGCCAGCAGCCGGAGGACAGTGGCCATCAATGAGCAGTTCTTC.

The CDR3 DNA reads TGTGCCAGCAGCGTAGGACCCGGGGAGCTGTTTTTT. Translation: CASSVGPGELFF. V usage is TRBV9 and J usage is TRBJ2-2; unclear D gene. The CDR3 totals 12 residues. The V gene lost 0 bases and the J gene lost 6 bases, with 3 bases spanning the gap. Germline-derived CDR1 and CDR2 are SGDLS and YYNGEE.

This chain joins TRBV5-1 and TRBJ1-1; 7 bases line up with TRBD1. Trimming at V came to 4 bases and at J to 0 bases, leaving 9 bases not matched to a gene. Per germline, CDR1 SGHRS and CDR2 YFSETQ. The CDR3 sequence is 16 residues long. The CDR3 here is CASSPGTASMNTEAFF. The CDR3 region has the DNA TGCGCCAGCAGCCCTGGGACAGCATCCATGAACACTGAAGCTTTCTTT.

The CDR3 loop reads CASSQVLRGSGTEAFF. In DNA, the CDR3 is TGTGCCAGCAGCCAAGTTCTTAGGGGTTCAGGCACTGAAGCTTTCTTT. The rearrangement links TRBV4-2 to TRBJ1-1; the D gene is possibly TRBD1 (5 bases). Trimming left V 1 base short and J 4 bases short, with 16 bases between. Germline CDR1 LGHNA, CDR2 YNFKEQ. The CDR3 is 16 residues long.

The rearrangement uses TRBV3-1 (or the pseudogene TRBV3-2) and TRBJ2-7, with TRBD2 matching over 13 bases. Trimming at V came to 4 bases and at J to 2 bases, leaving 5 bases not matched to a gene. The V gene's germline CDR1 is LGHDT and CDR2 YNNKEL (reference sequence). The CDR3 consists of 16 residues. As DNA, the CDR3 is TGTGCCAGCAGCCTACCTACTAGCGGGGGGGCCTACGAGCAGTACGTC. Protein product: CASSLPTSGGAYEQYV.

This clone came up once. The chain joins TRBV7-2 to TRBJ1-2, with TRBD1 as a possible D gene (5 bases). The CDR3 length is 14 residues. The germline V gene has CDR1 SGHTA and CDR2 FQGNSA. Trimming shortened V by 5 bases and J by 2 bases, and 12 bases separated the two germline ends. The CDR3 region has the DNA TGTGCCAGCAGCCGGGGGGACTCCAACTATGGCTACACCTTC. Translated: CASSRGDSNYGYTF.

The sample holds a few counts of this clone. The chain uses TRBV19 and TRBJ2-6; perhaps D is TRBD1 or TRBD2 (5 bases each). Per the germline V gene, CDR1 is LNHDA and CDR2 is SQIVND (reference sequence). The CDR3 covers 16 residues. V lost 0 bases and J lost 2, with 8 bases in between. In DNA, the CDR3 is TGTGCCAGTAGTATAGACGAGGGGACTGGGGCCAACGTCCTGACTTTC. Its protein is CASSIDEGTGANVLTF.

The V and J genes are TRBV5-4 and TRBJ1-2; the D gene is possibly TRBD1 (5 bases). The CDR3 contains 14 residues. Germline assignment: CDR1 SGHNT and CDR2 YYREEE (reference sequence). V gave up 2 bases and J gave up 2 bases, with 10 bases separating them. The CDR3 DNA reads TGTGCCAGCAGCTTTTACGGGGGAAACTATGGCTACACCTTC. This gives the protein CASSFYGGNYGYTF.

This clone has a single count. This chain joins TRBV11-2 and TRBJ1-6; TRBD1 might be the D (5 bases). Per germline, CDR1 SGHAT and CDR2 FQNNGV. Trimming left V 4 bases short and J 9 bases short, with 13 bases between. The CDR3 has 14 amino acids. CDR3 coding DNA: TGTGCCAGCAGCTACGGGACGGAGATTTCACCCCTCCACTTT. This translates into CASSYGTEISPLHF.

In its sample, this clone was seen once. The chain combines TRBV6-1 with TRBJ1-5; D perhaps matches TRBD1 (5 bases). V was trimmed by 0 bases and J by 0 bases, leaving 15 bases between them. The CDR3 extends over 18 amino acids. Germline V gene sequence: CDR1 MNHNS, CDR2 SASEGT. CDR3 sequence (DNA): TGTGCCAGCAGTGAAGCAAGTCGGGGGACTCGTAGCAATCAGCCCCAGCATTTT. Translated, it gives CASSEASRGTRSNQPQHF.

The chain is built from TRBV18 and TRBJ2-2; D not certain. The CDR3 is 15 residues long. Germline CDR1 is KGHSH and CDR2 is LQKENI. Deletions cut 2 bases from V and 0 bases from J, with 7 bases between. The CDR3 protein is CASSPTPPNTGELFF. As DNA, the CDR3 is TGTGCCAGCTCACCAACACCTCCGAACACCGGGGAGCTGTTTTTT.

The chain employs TRBV25-1 and TRBJ1-5, with D perhaps matching TRBD1 (5 bases). V was pared by 4 bases and J by 5 bases, with 15 bases between. The CDR3 totals 15 residues. CDR1 and CDR2 (germline): MGHDK, SYGVNS. CDR3: CASSGDWQGDQPQHF. The CDR3 DNA is TGTGCCAGCAGTGGGGATTGGCAGGGAGATCAGCCCCAGCATTTT.

There are a few counts of this clone. The chain employs TRBV6-2 or TRBV6-3 and TRBJ1-2; D unresolved. Germline V gene lookup returns CDR1 MNHEY and CDR2 SVGEGT. The CDR3 has 13 amino acids. V lost 5 bases, J lost 8 bases, and 15 bases lay in between. The CDR3 protein is CASSQPSGGGYTF. In nucleotides, the CDR3 is TGTGCCAGCAGTCAGCCTTCGGGAGGCGGCTACACCTTC.

This chain connects TRBV25-1 to TRBJ1-4; D gene ambiguous. CDR3 length: 14 amino acids. The V gene's germline CDR1 is MGHDK and CDR2 SYGVNS. The V end lost 3 bases, the J end lost 0 bases, and 5 bases lay between the germline ends. The CDR3 sequence: CASSEQATNEKLFF. The CDR3 nucleotides read TGTGCCAGCAGTGAGCAAGCAACTAATGAAAAACTGTTTTTT. The full variable domain, its missing parts supplied by reference TRBV25-1 and TRBJ1-4, is EADIYQTPRYLVIGTGKKITLECSQTMGHDKMYWYQQDPGMELHLIHYSYGVNSTEKGDLSSESTVSRIRTEHFPLTLESARPSHTSQYLCASSEQATNEKLFFGSGTQLSVL.

This chain links TRBV28 with TRBJ2-5; 8 bases align to TRBD2. The length of the CDR3 is 13 residues. Trimming at V came to 10 bases and at J to 5 bases, leaving 9 bases not matched to a gene. Per germline, CDR1 MDHEN and CDR2 SYDVKM. As DNA, the CDR3 is TGTGCCACCTTTAGCGGGGTTTTGGAGACCCAGTACTTC. Its protein is CATFSGVLETQYF.

V and J are TRBV9 and TRBJ2-3; 7 bases match TRBD2. CDR1 is SGDLS, CDR2 YYNGEE, per germline. The J segment lost 2 bases and the V segment lost 3 bases, leaving 9 bases of the junction unmatched. The CDR3 has 16 residues. The CDR3: CASSAFGGTATDTQYF. CDR3 nucleotide sequence: TGTGCCAGCAGCGCGTTCGGGGGGACCGCCACAGATACGCAGTATTTT.

V is TRBV3-1 (or the pseudogene TRBV3-2) and J is TRBJ1-3; TRBD1 is a possible D gene (5 bases). Trimming removed 4 bases from V and 0 bases from J, with 7 bases in between. The V gene's germline CDR1 is LGHDT and CDR2 YNNKEL (reference sequence). This CDR3 is 14 amino acids long. The CDR3 DNA sequence: TGTGCCAGCAGCCGGGGGAACTCTGGAAACACCATATATTTT. Translating it yields CASSRGNSGNTIYF.